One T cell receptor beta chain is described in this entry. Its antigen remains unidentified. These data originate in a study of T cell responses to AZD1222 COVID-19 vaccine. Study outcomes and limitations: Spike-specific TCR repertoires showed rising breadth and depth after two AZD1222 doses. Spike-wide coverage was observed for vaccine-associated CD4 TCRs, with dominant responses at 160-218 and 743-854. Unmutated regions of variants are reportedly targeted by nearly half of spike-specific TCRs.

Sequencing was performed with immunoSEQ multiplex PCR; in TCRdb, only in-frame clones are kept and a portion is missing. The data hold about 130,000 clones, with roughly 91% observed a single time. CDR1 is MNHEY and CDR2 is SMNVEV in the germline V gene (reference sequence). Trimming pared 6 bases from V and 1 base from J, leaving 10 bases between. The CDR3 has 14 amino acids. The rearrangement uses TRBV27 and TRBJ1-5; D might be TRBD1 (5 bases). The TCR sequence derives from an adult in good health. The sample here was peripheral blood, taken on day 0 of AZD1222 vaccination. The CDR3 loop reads CASRGLNSNQPQHF. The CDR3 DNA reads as TGTGCCAGCAGGGGGCTCAACAGCAATCAGCCCCAGCATTTT.